This T cell receptor (beta chain) was sequenced in a study of blood T cell repertoires in COVID-19. TCRdb's copy holds only in-frame clones and misses some; the assay was immunoSEQ multiplex PCR. The sample holds about 260,000 clones; 80% to 90% are singletons and the top ten take over 2%. The V and J ends lost 0 bases and 4 bases respectively, with 10 bases between them. The CDR3 consists of 14 residues. The germline gives CDR1 SGHDT, CDR2 YYEEEE. This clone has a single count. Everyone who took part was roughly 18 to 100 years old, and they came from about two dozen US areas. Participant reports of clinical history set cohort assignment. Donors in Cohort 3 who had recovered were those with two negative PCRs, healthcare professional clearance, or resolution of their symptoms.

This chain connects TRBV5-6 to TRBJ1-2, with a tentative D call TRBD1 (5 bases). The sequenced sample was PBMCs or T cells enriched from blood (not recorded which). The sequence was obtained from a woman aged 18 to 35 who had recovered from COVID-19. The CDR3 DNA follows: TGTGCCAGCAGCTTGGGCAGGGTCGCCTATGGCTACACCTTC. It codes for CASSLGRVAYGYTF.